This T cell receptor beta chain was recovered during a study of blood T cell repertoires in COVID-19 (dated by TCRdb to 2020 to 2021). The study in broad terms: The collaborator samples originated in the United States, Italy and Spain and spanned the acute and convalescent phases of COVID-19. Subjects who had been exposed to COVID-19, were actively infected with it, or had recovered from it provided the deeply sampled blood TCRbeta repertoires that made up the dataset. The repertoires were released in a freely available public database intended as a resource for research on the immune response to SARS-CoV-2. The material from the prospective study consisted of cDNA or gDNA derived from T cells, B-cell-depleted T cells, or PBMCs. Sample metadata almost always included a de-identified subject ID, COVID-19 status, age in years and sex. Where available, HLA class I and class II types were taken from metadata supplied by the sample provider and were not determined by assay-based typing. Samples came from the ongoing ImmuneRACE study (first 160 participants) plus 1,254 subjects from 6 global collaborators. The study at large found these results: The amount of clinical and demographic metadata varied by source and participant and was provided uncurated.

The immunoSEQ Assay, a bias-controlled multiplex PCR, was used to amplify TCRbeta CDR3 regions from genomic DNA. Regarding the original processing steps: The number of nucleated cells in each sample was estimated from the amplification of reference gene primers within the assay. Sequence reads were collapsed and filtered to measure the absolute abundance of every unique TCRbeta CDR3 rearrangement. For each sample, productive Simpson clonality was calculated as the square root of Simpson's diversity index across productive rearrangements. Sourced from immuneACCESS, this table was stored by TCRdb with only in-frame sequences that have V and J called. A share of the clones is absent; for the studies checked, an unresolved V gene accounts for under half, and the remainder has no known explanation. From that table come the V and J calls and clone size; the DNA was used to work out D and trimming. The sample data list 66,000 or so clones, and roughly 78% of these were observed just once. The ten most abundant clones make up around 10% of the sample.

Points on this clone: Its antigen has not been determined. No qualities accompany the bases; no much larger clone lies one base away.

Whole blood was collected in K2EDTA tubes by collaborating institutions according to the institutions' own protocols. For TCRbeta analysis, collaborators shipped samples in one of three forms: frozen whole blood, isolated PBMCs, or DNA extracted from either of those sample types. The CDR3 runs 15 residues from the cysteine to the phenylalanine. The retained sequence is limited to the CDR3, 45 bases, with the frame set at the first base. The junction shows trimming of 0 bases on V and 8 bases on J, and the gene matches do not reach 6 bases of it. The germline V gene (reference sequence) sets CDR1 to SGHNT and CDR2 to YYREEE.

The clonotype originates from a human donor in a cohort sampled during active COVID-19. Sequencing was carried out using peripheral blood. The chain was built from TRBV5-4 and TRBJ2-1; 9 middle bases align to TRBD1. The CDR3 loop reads CASSLDRGRLDEQFF. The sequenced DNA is TGTGCCAGCAGCTTGGACAGGGGGCGCCTGGATGAGCAGTTCTTC.